This T cell receptor beta chain was recorded in a study of blood T cells in healthy people across ages. Points from the study as a whole: While age rose, TCR beta diversity per million T cells dropped in a roughly linear way.

Regarding this clonotype: The antigen remains undetermined.

A second PCR, run for 7 to 11 cycles, used a sample-barcoded 5' primer plus a J-beta primer mix. A template-switch adaptor with 12 random nucleotides tagged each cDNA molecule. Each CDR3 protein is one row after TCRdb ran MiXCR on the 5' RACE reads. The sample shows about 290,000 distinct CDR3 sequences, around 27% of them seen only once. The sample consisted of blood. This TCR was sampled from a woman in her seventies in good health.

CDR3 residues: CSAPRSGRSYNEQFF. The CDR3 nucleotides read TGCAGTGCTCCCAGGAGCGGGAGGTCCTACAATGAGCAGTTCTTC. This chain connects TRBV20-1 to TRBJ2-1, with 9 bases fitting TRBD2. The length of the CDR3 is 15 residues. The germline V gene encodes CDR1 DFQATT and CDR2 SNEGSKA (reference sequence). Trimming removed 5 bases from V and 1 base from J; junction bases left unmatched: 6.